This entry is about one TCR beta chain. Its antigen is not identified. Repertoires were generated with immunoSEQ multiplex PCR, while TCRdb's copy carries only in-frame clones and drops some. The sample has tens of thousands of clones, more than 65% seen once. The sample originates from a study of OX40 agonist ivuxolimab in advanced cancers. The wider study: The diagnoses of dose-escalation patients were hepatocellular carcinoma, melanoma, renal cell or head and neck cancer. Findings of the study overall: CD4+ and CD8+ T cells in blood underwent clonal expansion by week 6 at 0.1 to 3.0 mg/kg. The authors also found low normalized T-cell clonal expansion in some nonresponders. The authors did not determine the antigen specificity of the expanded peripheral T cells.

The CDR3 length is 14 residues. The germline V gene encodes CDR1 MDHEN and CDR2 SYDVKM. V was shortened by 8 bases and J by 0 bases, with 13 bases between the two germline ends. This TCR was sampled from an adult with an advanced solid tumor such as melanoma, head and neck, liver or kidney cancer. Sequencing was performed on CD4+ or CD8+ T cells sorted from blood, taken in a trial of the OX40 agonist ivuxolimab. This rearrangement joins TRBV28 to TRBJ1-1; D is possibly TRBD1 (5 bases). CDR3 in DNA: TGTGCCAGCGAAAGAGGGGACCTGAACACTGAAGCTTTCTTT. Translated: CASERGDLNTEAFF.